This T cell receptor beta chain was profiled in a study of blood T cell repertoires in COVID-19. Study context: T cells, B-cell-depleted T cells, or PBMCs supplied cDNA or gDNA.

TCRdb keeps only in-frame clones here, not all; method: immunoSEQ multiplex PCR. The table shows 250,000 or so clones, with just under 90% occurring only once. CDR1 is DFQATT, CDR2 SNEGSKA, per germline (reference sequence). The CDR3 is 11 residues long. Trimming shortened V by 2 bases and J by 7 bases, and 6 bases separated the two germline ends. The sequence derives from a man aged 25-45 years with COVID-19, enrolled during active disease. The rearrangement links TRBV20-1 to TRBJ2-1, with D hard to call. Sequenced material: peripheral blood. This chain's CDR3 is CSARFSNEQFF. CDR3 in DNA: TGCAGTGCTAGATTCTCGAATGAGCAGTTCTTC.